This T cell receptor beta chain stems from a study of blood T cell repertoires in COVID-19. Study background: From T cells, B-cell-depleted T cells, or PBMCs came the material, which was cDNA or gDNA.

Here immunoSEQ multiplex PCR was the method, and the copy in TCRdb shows in-frame clones only, minus some. The table lists roughly 200,000 clones, more than 75% of them singletons. CDR1 and CDR2 from the germline V gene are MDHEN and SYDVKM. CDR3 length: 14 residues. V lost 7 bases and J 2 bases, leaving 12 bases between the germline ends. This chain joins TRBV28 and TRBJ1-5, with a tentative D call TRBD1 (5 bases). Sequencing was done on a sample of peripheral blood. This TCR was sampled from a person between 65 and 79 years old with COVID-19, enrolled during active disease. CDR3 DNA: TGTGCCAGCATTTCGACAGTTGGCAATCAGCCCCAGCATTTT. It yields the protein CASISTVGNQPQHF.